The rows below give T cell receptor beta chains drawn from one sample of a study of human T cells and chemical hapten exposure. MiXCR, run by TCRdb on the RACE reads, gives a single entry per CDR3 protein. The table shows fewer than 90,000 distinct CDR3 sequences, with around 6.7% occurring only once. Sequenced material: whole blood, taken in connection with sensitization to the hapten diphenylcyclopropenone (DPC). The receptors stem from a woman aged 25 to 39 with alopecia areata. Some clones in this sample may be carry-over from other donors' samples. Both conserved end residues are part of each CDR3. D genes are given only for firm matches. Clone size appears in some rows only: once, few, many, or a class for an expanded clone.

>TRBJ2-3|-|-|TRBV29-1
TGCAGCGTTGACTGGGGGGGGCCCCCAGATACGCAGTATTTT
CSVDWGGPPDTQYF
>TRBJ1-5|many|-|TRBV30
TGTGCCTGGAGCCACTCCGGGACCACGACCCATCAGCCCCAGCATTTT
CAWSHSGTTTHQPQHF
>TRBJ2-1|-|-|TRBV7-9
TGTGCCAGCAGCTTAGAAATGGGACCAGAGGGAAATGAGCAGTTCTTC
CASSLEMGPEGNEQFF
>TRBJ1-2|few|-|TRBV6-1
TGTGCCAGCAGTGAAGAAACAGGCTATGGCTACACCTTC
CASSEETGYGYTF
>TRBJ2-1|few|TRBD1|TRBV6-1
TGTGCCAGCAGTTCCGGGACAGGGGTAAGAAATGAGCAGTTCTTC
CASSSGTGVRNEQFF
>TRBJ2-5|many|-|TRBV7-2
TGTGCCAGCAGCAAAGGGCCCCAAGAGACCCAGTACTTC
CASSKGPQETQYF
>TRBJ1-5|many|-|TRBV20-1
TGCAGTGCTAGGGGTGTTAGCAATCAGCCCCAGCATTTT
CSARGVSNQPQHF
>TRBJ1-4|-|TRBD1|TRBV12-3/TRBV12-4
TGTGCCAGCAGTAACAGGGGCCTGGAGGAAAAACTGTTTTTT
CASSNRGLEEKLFF
>TRBJ2-1|many|TRBD2|TRBV29-1
TGCAGAGCGGGGGACTCCTACAATGAGCAGTTCTTC
CRAGDSYNEQFF
>TRBJ2-4|many|TRBD1|TRBV12-3/TRBV12-4
TGTGCCAGCAGACGGGACAGCGGAAACATTCAGTACTTC
CASRRDSGNIQYF
>TRBJ2-3|many|-|TRBV7-3
TGTGCCAGCAGCTTAGATCGGGGCACAGATACGCAGTATTTT
CASSLDRGTDTQYF
>TRBJ2-2|-|-|TRBV5-1
TGCGCCAGCAGCTTGGCCGACACCGGGGAGCTGTTTTTT
CASSLADTGELFF
>TRBJ2-1|many|-|TRBV30
TGTGCCTGGGGCCCTTGGGGCGATGAGCAGTTCTTC
CAWGPWGDEQFF
>TRBJ1-5|-|-|TRBV19
TGTGCCAGTAGTATAGGCAATCAGCCCCAGCATTTT
CASSIGNQPQHF
>TRBJ1-5|-|TRBD1|TRBV6-2/TRBV6-3
TGTGCCAGCTCCCTGGACAGGGCCCATCAGCCCCAGCATTTT
CASSLDRAHQPQHF
>TRBJ2-3|-|TRBD2|TRBV5-4
TGTGCCAGCAGCTTGGCGGGAGCGGGGGGGACCCCCTTT
CASSLAGAGGTPF
>TRBJ2-2|-|-|TRBV5-1
TGCGCCAGCAGCTTGGCTGTTTCTTTCGGCCAGGCCGGGGAGCTGTTTTTT
CASSLAVSFGQAGELFF
>TRBJ2-2|many|-|TRBV7-3
TGTGCCAGCAGCCCGAGCTTAGTCCGGCTTAATACCGGGGAGCTGTTTTTT
CASSPSLVRLNTGELFF
>TRBJ2-7|-|-|TRBV29-1
TGCAGCGTTGAAGTCGTTACCTACGAGCAGTACTTC
CSVEVVTYEQYF
>TRBJ1-5|once|TRBD1|TRBV7-8
TGTGTCAGCAGCCGGGACAGGGGTCAGCCCCAGCATTTT
CVSSRDRGQPQHF
>TRBJ2-6|many|-|TRBV10-3
TGTGCCATCAGTGGGGACAAGACCACCTCTGGGGCCAACGTCCTGACTTTC
CAISGDKTTSGANVLTF
>TRBJ2-1|-|TRBD2|TRBV12-3/TRBV12-4
TGTGCCAGCAGTTTACGGCGGGGGGGCTACAATGAGCAGTTCTTC
CASSLRRGGYNEQFF
>TRBJ1-1|few|-|TRBV29-1
TGCAGCGTGAGGACGGTGAACACTGAAGCTTTCTTT
CSVRTVNTEAFF
>TRBJ1-5|-|-|TRBV5-5
TGTGCCAGCAGCTTGGCTCAGGATCAGCCCCAGAATTTT
CASSLAQDQPQNF
>TRBJ1-1|few|TRBD1|TRBV5-6
TGTGCCAGCAGCTATTCTGGACAGGGTGAAGCTTTCTTT
CASSYSGQGEAFF
>TRBJ1-2|-|-|TRBV12-3/TRBV12-4
TGTGCCAGCAGTTTATGGAGTAATGGCTACACCTTC
CASSLWSNGYTF
>TRBJ1-1|many|TRBD1|TRBV6-6
TGTGCCAGCAGCCAGACAGGGAGGACTGAAGCTTTCTTT
CASSQTGRTEAFF
>TRBJ1-1|many|-|TRBV5-1
TGCGCCAGCAGCTCCACCCCGGAGAACACTGAAGCTTTCTTT
CASSSTPENTEAFF
>TRBJ1-1|few|-|TRBV12-5
TGTGCTAGTGGTTTGGTACTATCTCCCCCTGAAGCTTTCTTT
CASGLVLSPPEAFF
>TRBJ1-6|-|-|TRBV2
TGTGCCAGCAGTGAATACGACAGCGGTAATTCACCCCTCCACTTT
CASSEYDSGNSPLHF
>TRBJ2-1|many|-|TRBV3-1
TGTGCCAGCAGCCAAGGGGGGGATTCCTTGAATGAGCAGTTCTTC
CASSQGGDSLNEQFF
>TRBJ1-1|many|-|TRBV6-5
TGTGCCAGCAGTTACGCGCGGTTCTCCCTGAACACTGAAGCTTTCTTT
CASSYARFSLNTEAFF
>TRBJ2-4|-|TRBD1|TRBV12-5
TGTGCTAGTGGTCCCCGGGACAGGATAGCCAAAAACATTCAGTACTTC
CASGPRDRIAKNIQYF
>TRBJ1-1|-|-|TRBV20-1
TGCAGTGCTGGTTCGGGGACGGCTGAAGCTTTCTTT
CSAGSGTAEAFF
>TRBJ2-3|many|TRBD2|TRBV3-1
TGTGCCAGCAGCCGGTTGGGGGGGACAGATACGCAGTATTTT
CASSRLGGTDTQYF
>TRBJ1-1|-|-|TRBV7-6
TGTGCCAGCAGCTCTGGACCCAGAGGGAACACTGAAGCTTTCTTT
CASSSGPRGNTEAFF
>TRBJ2-3|few|TRBD1|TRBV12-3/TRBV12-4
TGTGCCAGCAGTCACAGGGGGCAGGGGGCAGATACGCAGTATTTT
CASSHRGQGADTQYF
>TRBJ2-7|few|-|TRBV3-1
TGTGCCAGCAGCCGGGGGGGGCAGTTGGACACCTACGAGCAGTACTTC
CASSRGGQLDTYEQYF